A single sample is the source of the 14 T cell receptor beta chains below, sequenced in a study of blood T cell repertoires in COVID-19. Some clones are missing from TCRdb's copy, which holds only in-frame ones; the method was immunoSEQ multiplex PCR. The sample lists over 20,000 clones, about 92% occurring once. Sequencing input: peripheral blood. The receptors were sampled from a human donor in a cohort sampled during active COVID-19.

This chain joins TRBV5-6 and TRBJ1-5; 9 bases are a match to TRBD1. CDR1 and CDR2 from the germline V gene are SGHDT and YYEEEE. V shed 5 bases and J 4 bases; nucleotides not matched to a gene: 4. This CDR3 comprises 14 residues. The CDR3 loop reads CASRRTGANQPQHF. The CDR3 DNA follows: TGTGCCAGCAGGCGGACAGGGGCTAATCAGCCCCAGCATTTT.

This clone has a handful of counts. V usage is TRBV21-1 and J usage is TRBJ1-1; the table's TRBD1 call for D was not verified on the DNA. TRBV21-1 is a recognized pseudogene. The CDR3 spans 12 residues. CDR3 coding DNA: TGTGCCAGCAGCAAACAGGGGTCTGAAGCTTTCTTT. Translated, it gives CASSKQGSEAFF.

The chain couples TRBV5-1 to TRBJ2-3; 7 bases map to TRBD2. CDR1 is SGHRS and CDR2 is YFSETQ in the germline V gene. CDR3 length equals 16 residues. V lost 2 bases, J lost 4 bases, and 10 bases stayed unmatched. The chain's CDR3 is CASSFGGGIGSDTQYF. In DNA form, the CDR3 reads TGCGCCAGCAGCTTCGGCGGGGGAATAGGGTCAGATACGCAGTATTTT.

The genes are TRBV10-2 and TRBJ2-3; TRBD2 might be the D (6 bases). The CDR3 runs to 15 residues. Per the germline V gene, CDR1 is WSHSY and CDR2 is SAAADI. Between the trimmed V and J ends, which lost 0 bases and 9 bases, there was a span of 16 bases. This chain's CDR3 is CASSESYLGRRTQYF. The CDR3 bases are TGCGCCAGCAGTGAGTCATATCTGGGGAGGCGGACGCAGTATTTT.

The chain combines TRBV11-2 with TRBJ1-1; possible D gene TRBD1, 6 bases. CDR1 and CDR2 (germline): SGHAT, FQNNGV. The CDR3 runs 15 residues. With 2 bases removed from V and 4 bases from J, the gap between germline ends came to 14 bases. CDR3 loop: CASSLKDSVLTEAFF. CDR3 DNA sequence: TGTGCCAGCAGCTTAAAGGACAGCGTGCTCACTGAAGCTTTCTTT.

This clone was seen a handful of times. V is TRBV3-1 (or the pseudogene TRBV3-2) and J is TRBJ2-7, with 9 nucleotides matching TRBD2. The germline CDR1 and CDR2 sequences are LGHDT and YNNKEL (reference sequence). After removal of 2 bases from V and 1 base from J, the junction contained 3 bases not matched to a gene. The CDR3 totals 15 residues. The CDR3 reads CASSQSSGSSYEQYF. In DNA form, the CDR3 reads TGTGCCAGCAGCCAAAGTAGCGGGAGTTCCTACGAGCAGTACTTC.

V and J are TRBV2 and TRBJ1-1; no clear D. The germline V gene has CDR1 SNHLY and CDR2 FYNNEI. V was trimmed by 7 bases and J by 6 bases, leaving 9 bases between them. CDR3 length equals 11 residues. CDR3 DNA: TGTGCCAGCAATATTGAGGCTGAAGCTTTCTTT. It yields the protein CASNIEAEAFF.

V usage is TRBV5-1 and J usage is TRBJ2-3; possible D gene TRBD2, 6 bases. The germline V and J ends were trimmed by 4 bases and 5 bases, with 11 bases remaining between them. The CDR3 length is 13 residues. Germline-derived CDR1 and CDR2 are SGHRS and YFSETQ. The CDR3: CASSMTRQDTQYF. The CDR3 DNA sequence: TGCGCCAGCAGCATGACTAGGCAAGATACGCAGTATTTT.

This chain uses TRBV27 with TRBJ2-7, with 11 bases fitting TRBD2. V lost 4 bases to trimming and J lost 6 bases; unmatched junction nucleotides: 5. Looked up from germline, CDR1 is MNHEY and CDR2 is SMNVEV (reference sequence). This CDR3 region has 14 residues. CDR3 amino acids: CASSSQTSGIEQYF. Written as DNA, the CDR3 is TGTGCCAGCAGTTCGCAGACTAGCGGGATCGAGCAGTACTTC.

The rearrangement joins TRBV11-2 to TRBJ1-1; tentative D call: TRBD1 (5 bases). This CDR3 comprises 15 residues. V dropped 1 base and J dropped 0 bases, with 9 bases sitting between them. Germline V gene lookup returns CDR1 SGHAT and CDR2 FQNNGV. In DNA form, the CDR3 reads TGTGCCAGCAGCTTAGTGACAGCAGTGAACACTGAAGCTTTCTTT. This codes for CASSLVTAVNTEAFF.

The V and J genes are TRBV3-1 (or the pseudogene TRBV3-2) and TRBJ2-7; TRBD1 might be the D (6 bases). The germline V gene has CDR1 LGHDT and CDR2 YNNKEL (reference sequence). The CDR3 covers 14 residues. Trimming shortened V by 4 bases and J by 0 bases, and 10 bases separated the two germline ends. The CDR3 here is CASSLRTASYEQYF. Written as DNA, the CDR3 is TGTGCCAGCAGCCTCCGGACAGCCTCCTACGAGCAGTACTTC.

This clone was seen a single time. The J gene is TRBJ2-7, the V gene TRBV20-1, with 7 nucleotides matching TRBD1. Trimming at V came to 2 bases and at J to 6 bases, leaving 1 base not matched to a gene. CDR1 is DFQATT, CDR2 SNEGSKA, per germline (reference sequence). The CDR3 consists of 11 residues. In DNA form, the CDR3 reads TGCAGTGCTAGAACAGGGGTCGAGCAGTACTTC. It specifies CSARTGVEQYF.

The CDR3 spells CATLLPTVKNTEAFF. Written as DNA, the CDR3 is TGTGCCACCTTACTACCGACGGTGAAGAACACTGAAGCTTTCTTT. This chain uses TRBV6-5 with TRBJ1-1; no clear D. Trimming pared 10 bases from V and 1 base from J, leaving 19 bases between. CDR1 MNHEY and CDR2 SVGAGI come from the germline V gene. There are 15 residues in the CDR3.

This clone appeared once. This rearrangement joins TRBV25-1 to TRBJ2-5; 11 nucleotides line up with TRBD2. J gave up 2 bases and V 1 base, and 3 bases lay outside the gene matches. Per germline, CDR1 MGHDK and CDR2 SYGVNS. The CDR3 length is 16 residues. The DNA for the CDR3 is TGTGCCAGCAGTGAATGGACTAGCGGGTGGCAAGAGACCCAGTACTTC. Translating it yields CASSEWTSGWQETQYF.